The rows below give T cell receptor beta chains drawn from one sample of a study of T cells in Graves' hyperthyroidism and ophthalmopathy. Each CDR3 protein is one row after TCRdb ran MiXCR on the multiplex PCR reads. This sample has about 350,000 distinct CDR3 sequences; around 14% occur once, and the top ten carry around 25%. Sample: blood. The receptors here all came from a woman aged 25 to 39 with Graves' hyperthyroidism. CDR3s leave out the opening cysteine and the closing phenylalanine or tryptophan. Each record gives: clone size, J gene, V gene, CDR3 protein. The size entry is marked missing in some rows and otherwise reads once, few, many or a size class.

>NA|TRBJ2-1|TRBV7-3
ASSPWEPGGPRDEQF
>NA|TRBJ2-7|TRBV4-2
ASSQDGLRTDEQY
>NA|TRBJ2-1|TRBV20-1
SARVLAGYNEQF
>few|TRBJ2-7|TRBV20-1
SARDLGTSGYEQY
>NA|TRBJ2-3|TRBV29-1
SVGQDRADTQY
>NA|TRBJ1-6|TRBV4-3
ASSKIRGRNSPLH
>few|TRBJ2-6|TRBV5-1
ASSLRSLGPGTISGANVLT
>many|TRBJ1-4|TRBV5-1
ASSLDRVSEKLF
>NA|TRBJ1-1|TRBV25-1
ASSEGGRLEAF
>many|TRBJ2-1|TRBV7-3
ASRPTSGANEQF
>many|TRBJ2-3|TRBV20-1
SARGLAGDRWTSTDTQY
>many|TRBJ2-4|TRBV11-2
ASSWDIQNIQY
>many|TRBJ2-1|TRBV7-2
ASSLGSAAEQF
>NA|TRBJ2-1|TRBV29-1
SVGTSSSYNEQF
>few|TRBJ1-5|TRBV10-3
AISESTGGAGNQPQH
>once|TRBJ2-1|TRBV25-1
ASSSTHPGLAEPHNEQF
>NA|TRBJ1-1|TRBV3-1
ASSHWTGTEPEAF
>few|TRBJ2-7|TRBV10-3
AIRDPGLNAYEQY
>NA|TRBJ1-4|TRBV12-3/TRBV12-4
ASSFRGWGATNEKLF
>many|TRBJ2-3|TRBV20-1
SAGQGLAPDTQY
>NA|TRBJ1-4|TRBV27
ASKVGTANEKLF
>many|TRBJ2-5|TRBV28
ASSSTSGSESVLVETQY
>NA|TRBJ2-2|TRBV10-3
AISESTNTGELF
>few|TRBJ2-1|TRBV6-1
ASHPGASYNEQF
>NA|TRBJ1-5|TRBV24-1
ATQDSPGNQPQH
>NA|TRBJ2-7|TRBV20-1
SARGRTISHEQY
>many|TRBJ1-5|TRBV27
ASSWDRDQPQH
>many|TRBJ1-5|TRBV12-3/TRBV12-4
ASSRGPSQPQH
>many|TRBJ2-1|TRBV11-1
ASSLFPRYLQF
>many|TRBJ2-1|TRBV12-3/TRBV12-4
ASSLTTLTRRYNEQF
>few|TRBJ2-6|TRBV15
ATSRGGGANVLT
>few|TRBJ2-1|TRBV9
ASSKEADYNEQF
>many|TRBJ2-3|TRBV2
ASSGRGAGRGTDTQY
>NA|TRBJ2-2|TRBV11-2
ASSPAAGSGELF
>few|TRBJ2-3|TRBV24-1
ATSVGTSAYTDTQY
>few|TRBJ2-1|TRBV20-1
SAGGLAGESYNEQF
>few|TRBJ2-3|TRBV20-1
SARALPTSGGQRDTQY
>few|TRBJ2-2|TRBV3-1
ASSQATPAVAGELF
>many|TRBJ2-1|TRBV12-3/TRBV12-4
ASSQDPYNEQF
>many|TRBJ2-1|TRBV2
ASTIYPSSYNEQF
>many|TRBJ1-4|TRBV11-2
ASSTRRTGANEKLF
>few|TRBJ2-1|TRBV9
ASTFGGGRNNEQF
>many|TRBJ2-3|TRBV28
ASRPQGRYADTQY
>many|TRBJ2-2|TRBV6-1
ASRSGQFANTGELF